These T cell receptor beta chains were read from a single sample in a study of human T cells and chemical hapten exposure. One entry per CDR3 protein results from TCRdb running MiXCR on the RACE reads. The sample holds around 80,000 distinct CDR3 sequences, 7% to 9% seen once. What was sequenced was whole blood. All receptors derive from a male donor in good health. Some clones in this sample may be carry-over from other donors' samples. CDR3s include the opening cysteine and the closing phenylalanine or tryptophan. D genes are given only for firm matches. Rows may omit the clone size; those that give it use once, few, many or a size class.

>NA|NA|TRBJ1-4|TRBV3-2
CASTGTANEKLFF
TGTGCCAGCACCGGGACAGCTAATGAAAAACTGTTTTTT
>NA|NA|TRBJ2-1|TRBV6-2/TRBV6-3
CASSARESQAYNEQFF
TGTGCCAGCAGCGCCAGGGAATCTCAAGCCTACAATGAGCAGTTCTTC
>NA|NA|TRBJ2-2|TRBV7-2
CASSRPTTEGGELFF
TGTGCCAGCAGCCGCCCTACGACAGAAGGCGGGGAGCTGTTTTTT
>NA|NA|TRBJ2-3|TRBV9
CASSVEGDTDTQYF
TGTGCCAGCAGCGTAGAGGGAGACACAGATACGCAGTATTTT
>few|NA|TRBJ2-3|TRBV20-1
CSARRGRGADTQYF
TGCAGTGCTAGGAGGGGGCGGGGCGCGGATACGCAGTATTTT
>NA|NA|TRBJ2-1|TRBV12-3/TRBV12-4
CASSPLSRRKYNEQFF
TGTGCCAGCAGCCCTCTCTCCCGACGCAAATACAATGAGCAGTTCTTC
>few|TRBD1|TRBJ1-5|TRBV11-2
CASAQGDSNQPQHF
TGTGCCAGCGCCCAGGGGGATAGCAATCAGCCCCAGCATTTT
>NA|NA|TRBJ1-5|TRBV19
CASRDSFSNQPQHF
TGTGCCAGTAGGGACAGTTTTAGCAATCAGCCCCAGCATTTT
>many|NA|TRBJ2-1|TRBV6-2/TRBV6-3
CASCRRTIDYNEQFF
TGTGCCAGCTGTAGGCGAACCATTGATTACAATGAGCAGTTCTTC
>NA|TRBD1|TRBJ1-1|TRBV5-1
CASSVGGAGGNTEAFF
TGCGCCAGCAGCGTGGGGGGGGCAGGGGGCAACACTGAAGCTTTCTTT
>few|NA|TRBJ1-1|TRBV29-1
CSVEEATGNTEAFF
TGCAGCGTTGAAGAGGCGACAGGGAACACTGAAGCTTTCTTT
>NA|NA|TRBJ1-1|TRBV7-9
CASSVMNTEAFF
TGTGCCAGCAGCGTCATGAACACTGAAGCTTTCTTT
>many|NA|TRBJ1-1|TRBV13
CASSLGTKGPANTEAFF
TGTGCCAGCAGCTTAGGGACGAAAGGGCCCGCGAACACTGAAGCTTTCTTT
>many|NA|TRBJ1-6|TRBV27
CASSSRDLGYNSPLHF
TGTGCCAGCAGTTCCCGGGACCTAGGCTATAATTCACCCCTCCACTTT
>many|NA|TRBJ1-2|TRBV7-2
CASSLGRNFNYGYTF
TGTGCCAGCAGCTTAGGGCGGAACTTTAACTATGGCTACACCTTC
>many|NA|TRBJ1-2|TRBV3-1
CASSQDGDSLYGYTF
TGTGCCAGCAGCCAAGACGGGGACTCCCTCTATGGCTACACCTTC
>few|NA|TRBJ2-4|TRBV20-1
CSARGLRQAANIQYF
TGCAGTGCTAGAGGGTTAAGACAGGCGGCGAACATTCAGTACTTC
>NA|NA|TRBJ2-1|TRBV14
CASSQDESNSNNEQFF
TGTGCCAGCAGCCAAGATGAGTCTAACTCCAACAATGAGCAGTTCTTC
>many|TRBD2|TRBJ2-1|TRBV2
CASSEPQLAGTHNEQFF
TGTGCCAGCAGTGAACCCCAACTAGCGGGGACTCACAATGAGCAGTTCTTC
>NA|TRBD2|TRBJ2-7|TRBV12-5
CASGLPSSGRSYEQYF
TGTGCTAGTGGTTTGCCTTCTAGCGGGCGGTCCTACGAGCAGTACTTC
>few|TRBD2|TRBJ2-1|TRBV4-3
CASSQVSGGEQFF
TGCGCCAGCAGCCAAGTTTCGGGGGGTGAGCAGTTCTTC
>NA|TRBD1|TRBJ1-4|TRBV14
CASSQAGTGSTTNEKLFF
TGTGCCAGCAGCCAGGCCGGGACAGGGTCAACAACTAATGAAAAACTGTTTTTT
>few|NA|TRBJ1-1|TRBV12-3/TRBV12-4
CASSPPHRAGTEAFF
TGTGCCAGCAGTCCCCCACACAGGGCCGGTACTGAAGCTTTCTTT
>many|NA|TRBJ1-6|TRBV7-8
CASSPGQKNSPLHF
TGTGCCAGCAGCCCCGGGCAGAAAAATTCACCCCTCCACTTT
>many|NA|TRBJ2-3|TRBV7-6
CASSRRQPSTDTQYF
TGTGCCAGCAGCCGTCGACAGCCTAGCACAGATACGCAGTATTTT
>few|NA|TRBJ1-1|TRBV2
CASSESAGNEAFF
TGTGCCAGCAGTGAAAGCGCGGGCAATGAAGCTTTCTTT
>NA|NA|TRBJ1-2|TRBV5-6
CASSLKGANYGYTF
TGTGCCAGCAGCTTAAAGGGGGCTAACTATGGCTACACCTTC
>NA|TRBD2|TRBJ2-1|TRBV11-2
CASSSPLAGGPSDVFF
TGTGCCAGCAGCTCCCCACTAGCGGGAGGGCCTAGTGACGTGTTCTTC
>NA|TRBD1|TRBJ2-5|TRBV3-1
CASSPVPGQGDGGTQYF
TGTGCCAGCAGCCCAGTTCCGGGACAGGGCGACGGTGGGACCCAGTACTTC
>few|TRBD1|TRBJ2-7|TRBV20-1
CSAMTGVAYEQYF
TGCAGTGCAATGACAGGGGTAGCCTACGAGCAGTACTTC
>few|NA|TRBJ2-1|TRBV7-8
CASSLSGLSYNEQFF
TGTGCCAGCAGCCTGAGCGGCCTCTCCTACAATGAGCAGTTCTTC
>NA|NA|TRBJ2-1|TRBV7-2
CASSLVPAGNSYNEQFF
TGTGCCAGCAGCTTAGTCCCTGCGGGAAACTCCTACAATGAGCAGTTCTTC
>NA|TRBD1|TRBJ1-1|TRBV4-3
CASSQDIVQGTVTEAFF
TGCGCCAGCAGCCAAGATATAGTACAGGGGACGGTCACTGAAGCTTTCTTT
>NA|NA|TRBJ1-4|TRBV18
CASSPKSRNEVFF
TGTGCCAGCTCACCTAAAAGTCGCAACGAAGTGTTTTTT
>few|NA|TRBJ2-4|TRBV7-9
CASSFLRGAKNIQYF
TGTGCCAGCAGTTTCCTCCGGGGAGCCAAAAACATTCAGTACTTC
>many|NA|TRBJ1-2|TRBV12-5
CASGLPNGGTGYTF
TGTGCTAGTGGTTTGCCAAACGGGGGGACTGGCTACACCTTC
>medium-sized|TRBD2|TRBJ2-3|TRBV29-1
CSVEGSGGGTDTQYF
TGCAGCGTTGAAGGAAGTGGGGGGGGCACAGATACGCAGTATTTT
>few|NA|TRBJ1-1|TRBV19
CASSSAGFNTEAFF
TGTGCCAGTAGTTCCGCGGGGTTTAACACTGAAGCTTTCTTT
>many|TRBD1|TRBJ1-6|TRBV5-4
CASSRTGGESPLHF
TGTGCCAGCAGCCGGACAGGGGGCGAGTCACCCCTCCACTTT
>NA|NA|TRBJ1-6|TRBV2
CASSEPGPGSPLHF
TGTGCCAGCAGTGAACCAGGGCCGGGTTCACCCCTCCACTTT
>many|NA|TRBJ2-1|TRBV20-1
CSASRVGSWTEYNEQFF
TGCAGTGCTTCTCGAGTGGGGAGCTGGACAGAATACAATGAGCAGTTCTTC
>many|TRBD1|TRBJ2-7|TRBV29-1
CSVVGQGTYEQYF
TGCAGCGTTGTGGGACAGGGGACCTACGAGCAGTACTTC
>NA|TRBD1|TRBJ1-6|TRBV2
CASSEALGQGRSSYNSPLHF
TGTGCCAGCAGTGAAGCGCTGGGACAGGGCCGGAGCTCCTATAATTCACCCCTCCACTTT
>NA|TRBD2|TRBJ2-1|TRBV5-6
CASSLVAGVGEQFF
TGTGCCAGCAGCTTGGTAGCGGGGGTTGGTGAGCAGTTCTTC
>many|NA|TRBJ1-4|TRBV12-3/TRBV12-4
CASSLGEKLFF
TGTGCCAGCAGTTTAGGGGAAAAACTGTTTTTT
>many|NA|TRBJ2-1|TRBV4-2
CASSQDERVRDEIASYNEQFF
TGTGCCAGCAGCCAAGATGAGAGGGTCAGGGATGAAATTGCGTCCTACAATGAGCAGTTCTTC
>few|NA|TRBJ1-4|TRBV7-8
CASSKARGGEKLFF
TGTGCCAGCAGCAAGGCTAGGGGGGGTGAAAAACTGTTTTTT
>many|TRBD2|TRBJ2-7|TRBV2
CASMDSGGYEQYF
TGTGCCAGCATGGACAGCGGGGGATACGAGCAGTACTTC
>NA|NA|TRBJ1-1|TRBV5-6
CASSLAGRRGAFF
TGTGCCAGCAGCTTGGCTGGGCGGAGGGGAGCTTTCTTT
>few|NA|TRBJ2-1|TRBV7-9
CASSFPLDSKQFF
TGTGCCAGCAGCTTTCCCCTGGACAGCAAGCAGTTCTTC
>few|TRBD2|TRBJ2-7|TRBV11-3
CASSPDGGDSYEQYF
TGTGCCAGCAGCCCGGACGGGGGGGACTCCTACGAGCAGTACTTC
>NA|NA|TRBJ1-1|TRBV5-6
CASSLRGMEAFF
TGTGCCAGCAGCTTGAGGGGAATGGAAGCTTTCTTT
>many|NA|TRBJ1-5|TRBV2
CASSVGDQPQHF
TGTGCCAGCAGTGTGGGGGATCAGCCCCAGCATTTT
>few|NA|TRBJ1-5|TRBV2
CASSEASLRVSSGRNQPQHF
TGTGCCAGCAGTGAAGCGAGTTTAAGGGTCTCCTCCGGGCGCAATCAGCCCCAGCATTTT